Below are 23 T cell receptor beta chains sequenced from a single sample in a study of blood T cell repertoires in COVID-19. The protocol was immunoSEQ multiplex PCR, while the TCRdb copy is restricted to in-frame clones and leaves out a portion. The sample contains about 130,000 clones, roughly four fifths of which appear only once. Sequenced: PBMCs or T cells enriched from blood (not recorded which). Every receptor here comes from a man aged 30 to 39 who had recovered from COVID-19.

The chain couples TRBV5-1 to TRBJ2-3; 7 bases map to TRBD1. The CDR3 is 14 residues long. The V gene end was trimmed by 4 bases and the J gene end by 1 base; junction bases not matched to a gene: 3. Looked up from germline, CDR1 is SGHRS and CDR2 is YFSETQ. CDR3 sequence (DNA): TGCGCCAGCAGCACGGGACAGCGCACAGATACGCAGTATTTT. Its protein is CASSTGQRTDTQYF.

This rearrangement joins TRBV12-5 to TRBJ1-5, with D possibly being TRBD1 (5 bases). V dropped 2 bases and J dropped 7 bases, with 18 bases sitting between them. The germline gives CDR1 LGHNT, CDR2 FRNRAP. The CDR3 is made up of 16 amino acids. Written as DNA, the CDR3 is TGTGCTAGTGGTTTGTGGGGAGGCAGGGTTGGCCAGCCCCAGCATTTT. This gives the protein CASGLWGGRVGQPQHF.

The chain is built from TRBV7-2 and TRBJ2-7; tentatively, D is TRBD2 (6 bases). The CDR3 loop spans 15 amino acids. Deletions cut 1 base from V and 2 bases from J, with 12 bases between. Germline V gene lookup returns CDR1 SGHTA and CDR2 FQGNSA. The DNA for the CDR3 is TGTGCCAGCAGCTTAGGGAGGGAGAGGCCCTACGAGCAGTACTTC. Translated, it gives CASSLGRERPYEQYF.

In this sample, this clone turned up many times. V and J are TRBV27 and TRBJ2-1; D is possibly TRBD2 (6 bases). Per the germline V gene, CDR1 is MNHEY and CDR2 is SMNVEV (reference sequence). CDR3 length: 13 amino acids. Trimming cost V 5 bases and J 7 bases, with 12 bases left between them. DNA for the CDR3: TGTGCCAGCAGTCCACGGGAGTTGAATGAGCAGTTCTTC. Translated, it gives CASSPRELNEQFF.

J is TRBJ1-4 and V is TRBV4-1; possible D gene TRBD1, 6 bases. The V gene lost 4 bases and the J gene lost 3 bases, with 15 bases spanning the gap. Per germline, CDR1 MGHRA and CDR2 YSYEKL. The CDR3 runs 16 residues. This CDR3 reads CASSRGTTDPNEKLFF. The CDR3, as DNA: TGCGCCAGCAGCCGGGGGACAACAGACCCTAATGAAAAACTGTTTTTT.

The chain links TRBV3-1 (or the pseudogene TRBV3-2) to TRBJ2-5, with 10 bases lining up with TRBD2. Germline values: CDR1 LGHDT, CDR2 YNNKEL (reference sequence). J gave up 0 bases and V 4 bases, and 5 bases lay outside the gene matches. The CDR3 runs 16 residues. The CDR3 DNA reads TGTGCCAGCAGCCCACGGACTAGCGGAGACCAAGAGACCCAGTACTTC. Its translation: CASSPRTSGDQETQYF.

This chain joins TRBV15 and TRBJ1-1; tentatively, D is TRBD1 (5 bases). Per germline, CDR1 LNHNV and CDR2 YYDKDF (reference sequence). The CDR3 length is 15 residues. V was clipped by 0 bases and J by 8 bases, with 16 bases between them. The CDR3 sequence is CATSRDPGVDWEAFF. The CDR3 region has the DNA TGTGCCACCAGCAGAGACCCGGGGGTCGATTGGGAAGCTTTCTTT.

This chain joins TRBV25-1 and TRBJ2-7, with TRBD2 as a possible D gene (7 bases). CDR1 is MGHDK, CDR2 SYGVNS, per germline. V dropped 3 bases and J dropped 3 bases, with 15 bases sitting between them. There are 15 residues in the CDR3. CDR3 coding DNA: TGTGCCAGCAGTGATACGGTGGGGGGGCTCTACGAGCAGTACTTC. Translated, it gives CASSDTVGGLYEQYF.

A remark on this clone: The identical CDR3 is also encoded by other nucleotide sequences in the sample. The gene calls are TRBV27 and TRBJ1-5; D gene uncertain. Trimming removed 0 bases at V and 4 bases at J, with 4 bases between. The germline gives CDR1 MNHEY, CDR2 SMNVEV (reference sequence). CDR3 length: 13 residues. The CDR3 DNA reads TGTGCCAGCAGTTTATCCCAGAATCAGCCCCAGCATTTT. It specifies CASSLSQNQPQHF.

This chain connects TRBV12-3 or TRBV12-4 to TRBJ1-2, with D tentatively TRBD1 (5 bases). Trimming pared 3 bases from V and 7 bases from J, leaving 12 bases between. The CDR3 is 13 amino acids. CDR3 sequence: CASSLGQVPGYTF. As DNA, the CDR3 is TGTGCCAGCAGTTTGGGGCAGGTTCCTGGCTACACCTTC.

The chain has TRBV29-1 and TRBJ2-1; TRBD1 matches 9 bases. Looked up from germline, CDR1 is SQVTM and CDR2 is ANQGSEA. Trimming at V came to 7 bases and at J to 1 base, leaving 2 bases not matched to a gene. This CDR3 contains 13 residues. For the CDR3, the DNA is TGCAGCGCAGGACAGGGGTCCTACAATGAGCAGTTCTTC. Its translation is CSAGQGSYNEQFF.

The rearrangement joins TRBV9 to TRBJ2-5, with D unclear. Trimming left V 0 bases short and J 1 base short, with 7 bases between. This CDR3 contains 14 residues. The germline gives CDR1 SGDLS, CDR2 YYNGEE. For the CDR3, the DNA is TGTGCCAGCAGCGTAGGCGGAAGCCAAGAGACCCAGTACTTC. This sequence encodes CASSVGGSQETQYF.

This chain connects TRBV7-2 to TRBJ2-7, with no clear D. V was trimmed by 1 base and J by 6 bases, leaving 10 bases between them. Germline V lookup: CDR1 SGHTA, CDR2 FQGNSA. The CDR3 is 13 residues long. The CDR3 sequence is CASSLGRLREQYV. The CDR3, as DNA: TGTGCCAGCAGCTTAGGCCGACTCCGCGAGCAGTACGTC.

This rearrangement joins TRBV6-5 to TRBJ1-3; the D is unclear. The CDR3 sequence is 13 residues long. Trimming cost V 5 bases and J 8 bases, with 13 bases left between them. Germline V lookup: CDR1 MNHEY, CDR2 SVGAGI. The CDR3 DNA sequence: TGTGCCAGCAGTACCGAGGGAGGACACACCATATATTTT. This codes for CASSTEGGHTIYF.

CDR3 nucleotides: TGTGCCAGCAGCTTATCGAGGATGAACACTGAAGCTTTCTTT. Translating it yields CASSLSRMNTEAFF. This chain joins TRBV11-2 and TRBJ1-1; D is ambiguous. Germline V gene lookup returns CDR1 SGHAT and CDR2 FQNNGV. Trimming removed 2 bases from V and 0 bases from J, with 7 bases in between. CDR3 size: 14 residues.

V and J are TRBV7-2 and TRBJ2-2; D perhaps matches TRBD1 (6 bases). The CDR3 totals 15 residues. With 2 bases removed from V and 2 bases from J, the gap between germline ends came to 9 bases. Germline values: CDR1 SGHTA, CDR2 FQGNSA. CDR3: CASSLWDTNTGELFF. CDR3 nucleotides: TGTGCCAGCAGCTTATGGGACACCAACACCGGGGAGCTGTTTTTT.

This rearrangement joins TRBV7-9 to TRBJ1-2; 7 bases line up with TRBD1. CDR1 is SEHNR and CDR2 is FQNEAQ in the germline V gene (reference sequence). Trimming took 7 bases from V and 4 from J; bases not matched to a gene: 18. There are 17 residues in the CDR3. Here the CDR3 DNA reads TGTGCCAGCACCATGACGACAGGGATTCGGATCGGCTATGGCTACACCTTC. Its translation: CASTMTTGIRIGYGYTF.

The V gene is TRBV7-6, the J gene TRBJ2-7; TRBD1 matches 7 bases. V was pared by 5 bases and J by 2 bases, with 9 bases of the junction left unmatched. This CDR3 is 15 amino acids long. Germline V CDR1 and CDR2: SGHVS, FNYEAQ. For the CDR3, the DNA is TGTGCCAGCAGCCAAGGGCCGGGACAGACCTACGAGCAGTACTTC. It yields the protein CASSQGPGQTYEQYF.

This chain links TRBV27 with TRBJ2-1; D remains unclear. V was shortened by 9 bases and J by 1 base, with 16 bases between the two germline ends. The CDR3 consists of 15 residues. Germline CDR1 is MNHEY and CDR2 is SMNVEV (reference sequence). In DNA form, the CDR3 reads TGTGCCAGTAGACTTGCGGCCCCTTCCTACAATGAGCAGTTCTTC. This encodes CASRLAAPSYNEQFF.

The chain combines TRBV4-1 with TRBJ2-1, with 12 bases lining up with TRBD2. This CDR3 spans 16 amino acids. Germline assignment: CDR1 MGHRA and CDR2 YSYEKL. V dropped 3 bases and J dropped 9; count of bases not matched to a gene: 9. CDR3 amino acids: CASSQGRLAGAPEQFF. The CDR3 nucleotides are TGCGCCAGCAGCCAGGGACGACTAGCGGGAGCTCCTGAGCAGTTCTTC.

The chain couples TRBV2 to TRBJ1-2; a possible D gene is TRBD1 (6 bases). CDR1 is SNHLY, CDR2 FYNNEI, per germline. The CDR3 contains 13 residues. Trimming pared 6 bases from V and 3 bases from J, leaving 11 bases between. Here the CDR3 reads CASRATGDYGYTF. The CDR3 nucleotides read TGTGCCAGCAGAGCGACAGGCGACTATGGCTACACCTTC.

The chain combines TRBV9 with TRBJ2-5; 7 bases match TRBD2. Germline V gene data show CDR1 as SGDLS and CDR2 as YYNGEE. The CDR3 runs to 14 residues. V gave up 4 bases and J gave up 3 bases; unmatched junction bases: 6. The CDR3 DNA sequence: TGTGCCAGCAGCACCGGGACTAACAAAGAGACCCAGTACTTC. Translating gives CASSTGTNKETQYF.

For the CDR3, the DNA is TGCGCCAGCAGCTTGGGGGGACAATACACAGATACGCAGTATTTT. Translating gives CASSLGGQYTDTQYF. The rearrangement links TRBV5-1 to TRBJ2-3, with a possible D match to TRBD1 (6 bases). V lost 0 bases to trimming and J lost 2 bases, with 10 bases between them. The CDR3 spans 15 residues. Germline V gene data show CDR1 as SGHRS and CDR2 as YFSETQ.